This entry lists 30 T cell receptor beta chains sequenced from one sample in a study of blood T cells in healthy people across ages. With a J-beta primer mix and a sample-barcoded 5' primer, a second PCR ran about 7 to 11 cycles. TCRdb analysed the 5' RACE reads with MiXCR anew, one entry per CDR3 protein. The profile shows 450,000 to 700,000 distinct CDR3 sequences, 25% to 30% of them singletons. Sequenced sample: blood. The receptor source for this set is a woman in her 70s in good health.

This clonotype was picked up a small number of times. An end of the junction does not agree with germline; a read error may underlie this. J is TRBJ2-5 and V is TRBV4-3; 8 positions match TRBD1. CDR1 LGHNA and CDR2 YSLEER come from the germline V gene. This CDR3 region has 16 residues. CDR3 amino acids: CASSSHSGTGQETPYF. In nucleotides, the CDR3 is TGCGCCAGCAGCTCGCATTCCGGGACAGGTCAAGAGACCCCGTACTTC.

About this clonotype: Because the CDR3 is missing its conserved closing phenylalanine or tryptophan, this is likely a read error. The rearrangement uses TRBV20-1 and TRBJ2-1; 11 bases line up with TRBD2. The J segment lost 0 bases and the V segment lost 0 bases, leaving 13 bases of the junction unmatched. The CDR3 sequence is 20 residues long. From germline, CDR1 is DFQATT and CDR2 SNEGSKA (reference sequence). This CDR3 is CSARDPSGGSTISSYNEQFL. The CDR3 DNA sequence: TGCAGTGCTAGAGATCCTAGCGGGGGGTCAACTATAAGCTCCTACAATGAGCAGTTCTTA.

The V gene is TRBV7-9, the J gene TRBJ1-5; D call uncertain. With 2 bases removed from V and 3 bases from J, the gap between germline ends came to 8 bases. Germline V CDR1 and CDR2: SEHNR, FQNEAQ (reference sequence). The CDR3 is 14 residues long. The CDR3, as DNA: TGTGCCAGCAGCTTATCGTCAGTCAATCAGCCCCAGCATTTT. Its translation is CASSLSSVNQPQHF.

This rearrangement joins TRBV18 to TRBJ2-5; possible D gene TRBD2, 5 bases. This CDR3 is 13 amino acids long. Trimming took off 5 bases at V and 2 bases at J, with 9 bases between the two ends. Germline V lookup: CDR1 KGHSH, CDR2 LQKENI. The CDR3 bases are TGTGCCAGCTCAACGGACTTACAAGAGACCCAGTACTTC. This translates into CASSTDLQETQYF.

The chain combines TRBV5-1 with TRBJ2-3; D not certain. With 5 bases removed from V and 2 bases from J, the gap between germline ends came to 12 bases. This CDR3 spans 14 amino acids. Looked up from germline, CDR1 is SGHRS and CDR2 is YFSETQ. The chain's CDR3 is CASRLWGYTDTQYF. CDR3 nucleotide sequence: TGCGCCAGCAGGCTGTGGGGTTACACAGATACGCAGTATTTT.

This clonotype was seen more than once but under ten times. V is TRBV5-1 and J is TRBJ1-1, with 9 bases that match TRBD1. Losses at the gene ends were 2 bases for V and 4 bases for J; bases not matched to a gene: 6. Looked up from germline, CDR1 is SGHRS and CDR2 is YFSETQ. This CDR3 is built from 15 residues. CDR3 sequence (DNA): TGCGCCAGCAGCTTCGGGGGACAGGGTGGCACTGAAGCTTTCTTT. Translating gives CASSFGGQGGTEAFF.

This clonotype was found a few times. The rearrangement links TRBV5-1 to TRBJ1-2, with 7 bases matching TRBD1. The CDR3 has 14 amino acids. Unmatched junction bases numbered 4, after V lost 5 bases and J lost 0 bases. Germline lookup yields CDR1 SGHRS and CDR2 YFSETQ. The DNA of the CDR3 is TGCGCCAGCAGGGGACAGCCCCCTAACTATGGCTACACCTTC. This sequence encodes CASRGQPPNYGYTF.

The rearrangement joins TRBV14 to TRBJ2-1, with D perhaps matching TRBD1 or TRBD2 (5 bases each). Germline V gene lookup returns CDR1 SGHDN and CDR2 FVKESK. V shed 4 bases and J shed 0 bases, with 16 bases lying between them. This CDR3 has 17 amino acids. The CDR3 DNA reads as TGTGCCAGCAGCCCCCGGGACCCTAGGAGCTCCTACAATGAGCAGTTCTTC. Protein: CASSPRDPRSSYNEQFF.

This clonotype was detected a few times. The V and J genes are TRBV20-1 and TRBJ2-4, with 13 bases identical to TRBD2. The ends lost 6 bases at V and 6 bases at J; junction bases unmatched: 14. Germline CDR1 is DFQATT and CDR2 is SNEGSKA (reference sequence). CDR3 length equals 17 residues. The CDR3 is CSASPGTSGAGGNIQYF. The CDR3 nucleotides are TGCAGTGCGTCCCCCGGGACTAGCGGGGCCGGGGGAAACATTCAGTACTTC.

The CDR3 here is CASSYGLAGGQETQYF. CDR3 bases: TGTGCCAGCAGTTATGGACTAGCGGGGGGCCAAGAGACCCAGTACTTC. The chain combines TRBV6-5 with TRBJ2-5; the match to TRBD2 covers 14 bases. V dropped 3 bases and J dropped 1; count of bases not matched to a gene: 1. The CDR3 has 16 residues. CDR1 MNHEY and CDR2 SVGAGI come from the germline V gene.

This rearrangement joins TRBV3-1 to TRBJ1-2; D uncertain. Germline-derived CDR1 and CDR2 are LGHDT and YNNKEL (reference sequence). This CDR3 has 16 amino acids. Trimming shortened V by 0 bases and J by 0 bases, and 11 bases separated the two germline ends. The CDR3 protein is CASSQDGLGTNYGYTF. The CDR3, as DNA: TGTGCCAGCAGCCAAGATGGGCTCGGGACTAACTATGGCTACACCTTC.

This clonotype was seen more than once but under ten times. The chain carries TRBV20-1 and TRBJ2-7; D remains unclear. The CDR3 sequence is 13 residues long. Germline-derived CDR1 and CDR2 are DFQATT and SNEGSKA (reference sequence). Trimming took 6 bases from V and 3 from J, leaving 15 bases between them. CDR3 nucleotides: TGCAGTGCGTATCCGGGCCCCGACTACGAGCAGTACTTC. Protein: CSAYPGPDYEQYF.

This clonotype occurred a few times. The CDR3 sequence: CASSVVGSGGTDTQHF. The CDR3 bases are TGTGCCAGCAGCGTAGTTGGTAGCGGGGGTACAGATACGCAGCATTTT. This chain uses TRBV9 with TRBJ2-3, with TRBD1 as a possible D gene (5 bases). The last part of the DNA fits TRBJ1-5 better; the J call may be wrong. Germline CDR1 is SGDLS and CDR2 is YYNGEE. The CDR3 consists of 16 residues.

The chain couples TRBV20-1 to TRBJ2-1; 8 positions match TRBD2. The V gene end was trimmed by 6 bases and the J gene end by 6 bases; junction bases not matched to a gene: 10. This CDR3 comprises 14 residues. The germline CDR1 and CDR2 sequences are DFQATT and SNEGSKA (reference sequence). DNA of the CDR3: TGCAGTGCCAGACCCGAGACTAGCGCCAATGAGCAGTTCTTC. Protein product: CSARPETSANEQFF.

The V and J genes are TRBV20-1 and TRBJ2-5; 9 nucleotides align to TRBD1. With V trimmed by 1 base and J by 5 bases, 2 bases remained unmatched. The CDR3 consists of 13 residues. Germline V gene lookup returns CDR1 DFQATT and CDR2 SNEGSKA (reference sequence). The CDR3 nucleotides read TGCAGTGCTAGAGTTGGGACAGGGGAGACCCAGTACTTC. This gives the protein CSARVGTGETQYF.

The chain recombines TRBV28 with TRBJ2-1, with 11 nucleotides matching TRBD2. The V gene's germline CDR1 is MDHEN and CDR2 SYDVKM. J gave up 0 bases and V 4 bases, and 8 bases lay outside the gene matches. This CDR3 is 18 amino acids long. The CDR3 is CASSSLGLAESSYNEQFF. The CDR3 nucleotides read TGTGCCAGCAGTTCCTTGGGACTAGCGGAGAGCTCCTACAATGAGCAGTTCTTC.

The chain carries TRBV20-1 and TRBJ1-2, with TRBD1 identical over 8 bases. Per germline, CDR1 DFQATT and CDR2 SNEGSKA (reference sequence). The CDR3 sequence is 13 residues long. V shed 0 bases, J shed 10 bases, and the junction held 7 bases outside the gene matches. In nucleotides, the CDR3 is TGCAGTGCTAGAGATGGGGACAGGTTCGACTACACCTTC. Translation: CSARDGDRFDYTF.

This chain links TRBV18 with TRBJ2-1; D perhaps matches TRBD2 (7 bases). Germline-derived CDR1 and CDR2 are KGHSH and LQKENI. Trimming removed 5 bases at V and 6 bases at J, with 20 bases between. The CDR3 length is 16 residues. The CDR3 bases are TGTGCCAGCTCAGAACAATGGGGGGGGCCCGGCAATGAGCAGTTCTTC. This codes for CASSEQWGGPGNEQFF.

This rearrangement joins TRBV19 to TRBJ1-5; 8 positions agree with TRBD1. CDR3 length: 13 amino acids. J lost 7 bases, V lost 8 bases, and 7 bases had no gene match. CDR1 is LNHDA and CDR2 is SQIVND in the germline V gene (reference sequence). CDR3 in amino acids: CASGQGLGQPQHF. The CDR3 DNA follows: TGTGCCAGTGGACAGGGATTAGGACAGCCCCAGCATTTT. The full variable domain, in which reference TRBV19 and TRBJ1-5 provide the parts outside the CDR3, is DGGITQSPKYLFRKEGQNVTLSCEQNLNHDAMYWYRQDPGQGLRLIYYSQIVNDFQKGDIAEGYSVSREKKESFPLTVTSAQKNPTAFYLCASGQGLGQPQHFGDGTRLSIL.

This clonotype was seen more than once but under ten times. This chain uses TRBV2 with TRBJ2-3; D unresolved. The CDR3 has 13 amino acids. Germline CDR1 is SNHLY and CDR2 is FYNNEI. The V end was cut by 4 bases, the J end by 6 bases, with 11 bases between. CDR3 amino acids: CASSGGVVDTQYF. CDR3 DNA sequence: TGTGCCAGCAGTGGGGGTGTGGTGGATACGCAGTATTTT.

This clonotype was observed a few times. This chain connects TRBV20-1 to TRBJ2-2; D unclear. This CDR3 is 12 amino acids long. V was pared by 7 bases and J by 1 base, with 7 bases between. Germline values: CDR1 DFQATT, CDR2 SNEGSKA (reference sequence). CDR3 DNA sequence: TGCAGTGTGAACGGGAACACCGGGGAGCTGTTTTTT. Protein product: CSVNGNTGELFF.

CDR3 loop: CASSLTKETEAFF. CDR3 coding DNA: TGTGCCAGCAGCTTAACGAAGGAAACTGAAGCTTTCTTT. The chain is built from TRBV7-2 and TRBJ1-1; D not certain. The germline V gene has CDR1 SGHTA and CDR2 FQGNSA. The CDR3 contains 13 residues. The ends were cut back, 2 bases at V and 5 bases at J, with 9 bases in the middle.

In its sample, this clonotype was seen a few times. The CDR3: CASSLGPLAGKNIQYF. Here the CDR3 DNA reads TGTGCCAGCAGCTTAGGGCCACTAGCGGGCAAAAACATTCAGTACTTC. The chain couples TRBV7-2 to TRBJ2-4; TRBD2 aligns across 9 bases. V was clipped by 1 base and J by 3 bases; unmatched bases: 4. The CDR3 is 16 residues long. Germline-derived CDR1 and CDR2 are SGHTA and FQGNSA.

Concerning this clonotype itself: Relative to the germline gene, one junction end is altered; a read error may explain this. This sequence joins TRBV5-1 and TRBJ2-4; D possibly matches TRBD1 or TRBD2 (7 bases each). The CDR3 sequence is 17 residues long. Germline lookup yields CDR1 SGHRS and CDR2 YFSETQ. CDR3 region: CASSLAAGGGVKNIQYF. As DNA, the CDR3 is TGCGCCAGCAGCTTGGCCGCAGGGGGGGGTGTCAAAAACATCCAGTACTTC.

The chain joins TRBV27 to TRBJ2-5, with D perhaps matching TRBD1 or TRBD2 (5 bases each). The V gene lost 6 bases and the J gene lost 3 bases, with 14 bases spanning the gap. The CDR3 loop spans 14 amino acids. Looked up from germline, CDR1 is MNHEY and CDR2 is SMNVEV (reference sequence). The CDR3 coding sequence is TGTGCCAGCAGGGGGACGGCGAAAAAAGAGACCCAGTACTTC. This sequence encodes CASRGTAKKETQYF.

V gene TRBV20-1 combines with J gene TRBJ2-5; D not certain. This CDR3 has 14 residues. Germline CDR1 and CDR2: DFQATT and SNEGSKA (reference sequence). V lost 6 bases to trimming and J lost 1 base, with 15 bases between them. The CDR3 nucleotides are TGCAGTGCCACCTACGCGGCTTTCCAAGAGACCCAGTACTTC. The encoded protein is CSATYAAFQETQYF.

The J gene is TRBJ1-1, the V gene TRBV5-1; the D is unclear. Germline values: CDR1 SGHRS, CDR2 YFSETQ. The ends were cut back, 1 base at V and 1 base at J, with 11 bases in the middle. CDR3 length equals 15 residues. The CDR3 bases are TGCGCCAGCAGCTTGCTAGGACTGAAGAACACTGAAGCTTTCTTT. Its translation is CASSLLGLKNTEAFF.

This chain joins TRBV5-1 and TRBJ1-2; 7 nucleotides match TRBD1. V was pared by 3 bases and J by 1 base, with 12 bases of the junction left unmatched. Germline V gene data show CDR1 as SGHRS and CDR2 as YFSETQ. The length of the CDR3 is 17 residues. CDR3 in amino acids: CASSSQGTASHNYGYTF. DNA for the CDR3: TGCGCCAGCAGCTCACAAGGGACAGCGTCCCATAACTATGGCTACACCTTC.

CDR3 coding DNA: TGCGCCAGCAGCCTGGGGGATAAGGAGACCCAGTACTTC. It specifies CASSLGDKETQYF. This chain uses TRBV5-1 with TRBJ2-5, with D possibly being TRBD1 or TRBD2 (5 bases each). The germline V and J ends were trimmed by 4 bases and 5 bases, with 12 bases remaining between them. CDR1 SGHRS and CDR2 YFSETQ come from the germline V gene. The CDR3 is made up of 13 amino acids.

The V gene is TRBV7-2, the J gene TRBJ2-1; D possibly corresponds to TRBD2 (6 bases). CDR3 length: 16 residues. Germline V gene lookup returns CDR1 SGHTA and CDR2 FQGNSA. The germline V and J ends were trimmed by 2 bases and 2 bases, with 13 bases remaining between them. In DNA form, the CDR3 reads TGTGCCAGCAGCTTATCTTCGGGAGTCGCCTACAATGAGCAGTTCTTC. This gives the protein CASSLSSGVAYNEQFF.